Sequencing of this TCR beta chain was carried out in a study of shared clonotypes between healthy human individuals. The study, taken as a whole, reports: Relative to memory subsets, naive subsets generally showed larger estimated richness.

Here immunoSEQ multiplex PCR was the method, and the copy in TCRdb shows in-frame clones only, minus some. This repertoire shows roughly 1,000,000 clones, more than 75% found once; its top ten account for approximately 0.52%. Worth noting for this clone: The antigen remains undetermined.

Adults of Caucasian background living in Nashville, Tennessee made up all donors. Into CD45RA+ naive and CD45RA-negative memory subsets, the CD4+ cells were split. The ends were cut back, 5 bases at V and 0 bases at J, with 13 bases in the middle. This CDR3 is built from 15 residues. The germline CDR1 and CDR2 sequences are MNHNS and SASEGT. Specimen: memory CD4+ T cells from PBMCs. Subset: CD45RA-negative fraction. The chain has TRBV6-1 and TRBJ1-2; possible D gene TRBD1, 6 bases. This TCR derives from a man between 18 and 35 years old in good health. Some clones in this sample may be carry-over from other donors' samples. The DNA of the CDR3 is TGTGCCAGCAGTCGACAGGAATCAGCTAACTATGGCTACACCTTC. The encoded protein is CASSRQESANYGYTF.